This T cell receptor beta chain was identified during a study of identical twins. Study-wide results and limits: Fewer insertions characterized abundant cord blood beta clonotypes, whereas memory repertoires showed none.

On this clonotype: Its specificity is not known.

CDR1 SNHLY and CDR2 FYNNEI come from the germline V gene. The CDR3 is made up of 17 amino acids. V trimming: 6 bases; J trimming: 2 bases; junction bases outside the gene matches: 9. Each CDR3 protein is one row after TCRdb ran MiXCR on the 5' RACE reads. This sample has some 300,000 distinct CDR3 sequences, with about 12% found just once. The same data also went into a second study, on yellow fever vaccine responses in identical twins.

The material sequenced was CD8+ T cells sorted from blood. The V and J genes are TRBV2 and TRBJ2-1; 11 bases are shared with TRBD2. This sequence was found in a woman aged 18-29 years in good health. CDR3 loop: CASRERASGGPYNEQFF. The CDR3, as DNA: TGTGCCAGCAGGGAACGGGCTAGCGGGGGGCCCTACAATGAGCAGTTCTTC. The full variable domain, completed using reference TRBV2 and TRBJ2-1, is EPEVTQTPSHQVTQMGQEVILRCVPISNHLYFYWYRQILGQKVEFLVSFYNNEISEKSEIFDDQFSVERPDGSNFTLKIRSTKLEDSAMYFCASRERASGGPYNEQFFGPGTRLTVL.